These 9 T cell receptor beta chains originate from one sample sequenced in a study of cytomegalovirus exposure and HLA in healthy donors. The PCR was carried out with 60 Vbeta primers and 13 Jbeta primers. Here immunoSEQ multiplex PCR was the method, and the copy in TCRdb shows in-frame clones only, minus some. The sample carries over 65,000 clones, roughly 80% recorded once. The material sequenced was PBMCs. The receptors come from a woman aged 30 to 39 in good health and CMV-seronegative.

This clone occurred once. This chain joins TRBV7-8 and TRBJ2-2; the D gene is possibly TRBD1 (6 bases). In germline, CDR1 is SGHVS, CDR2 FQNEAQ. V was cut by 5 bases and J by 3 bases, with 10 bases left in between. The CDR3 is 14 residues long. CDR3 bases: TGTGCCAGCAGCCCGGACAGTTACACCGGGGAGCTGTTTTTT. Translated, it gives CASSPDSYTGELFF. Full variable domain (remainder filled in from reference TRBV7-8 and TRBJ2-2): GAGVSQSPRYKVAKRGQDVALRCDPISGHVSLFWYQQALGQGPEFLTYFQNEAQLDKSGLPSDRFFAERPEGSVSTLKIQRTQQEDSAVYLCASSPDSYTGELFFGEGSRLTVL.

The chain's CDR3 is CASSLSRDSPLHF. The CDR3 DNA reads TGTGCCAGCAGCTTATCCCGGGATTCACCCCTCCACTTT. V gene TRBV7-6 combines with J gene TRBJ1-6; D unresolved. V lost 2 bases and J lost 8, with 7 bases in between. The CDR3 extends over 13 amino acids. From germline, CDR1 is SGHVS and CDR2 FNYEAQ.

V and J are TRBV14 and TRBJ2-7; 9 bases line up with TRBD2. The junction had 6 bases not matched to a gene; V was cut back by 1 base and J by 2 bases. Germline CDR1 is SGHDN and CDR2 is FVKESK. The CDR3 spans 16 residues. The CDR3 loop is CASSQGPRGGAYEQYF. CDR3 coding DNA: TGTGCCAGCAGCCAAGGCCCGCGGGGGGGGGCCTACGAGCAGTACTTC.

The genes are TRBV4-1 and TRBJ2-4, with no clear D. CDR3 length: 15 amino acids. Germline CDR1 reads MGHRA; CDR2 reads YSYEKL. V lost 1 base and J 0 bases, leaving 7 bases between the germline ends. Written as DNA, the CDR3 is TGCGCCAGCAGCCAAGTTCCAGGAGCCAAAAACATTCAGTACTTC. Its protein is CASSQVPGAKNIQYF.

CDR3 sequence (DNA): TGTGCCAGTAGTATGCCGGGACAAGACTATGGCTACACCTTC. This codes for CASSMPGQDYGYTF. V gene TRBV19 combines with J gene TRBJ1-2, with D possibly being TRBD1 (6 bases). V was shortened by 3 bases and J by 3 bases, with 11 bases between the two germline ends. The CDR3 has 14 residues. Germline CDR1 reads LNHDA; CDR2 reads SQIVND (reference sequence).

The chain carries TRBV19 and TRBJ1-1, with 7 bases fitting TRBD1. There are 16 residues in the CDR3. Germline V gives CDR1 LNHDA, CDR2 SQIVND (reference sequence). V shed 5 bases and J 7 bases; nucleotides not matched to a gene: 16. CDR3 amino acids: CASSLIPGQSAFEAFF. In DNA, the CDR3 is TGTGCCAGTAGTTTAATACCGGGACAGAGTGCGTTTGAAGCTTTCTTT.

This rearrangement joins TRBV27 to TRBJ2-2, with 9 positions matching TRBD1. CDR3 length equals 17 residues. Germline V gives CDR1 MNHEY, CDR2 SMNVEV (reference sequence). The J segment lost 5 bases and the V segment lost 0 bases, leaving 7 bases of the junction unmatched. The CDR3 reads CASSLSIQGARTGELFF. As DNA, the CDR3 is TGTGCCAGCAGTTTATCGATACAGGGGGCACGAACCGGGGAGCTGTTTTTT.

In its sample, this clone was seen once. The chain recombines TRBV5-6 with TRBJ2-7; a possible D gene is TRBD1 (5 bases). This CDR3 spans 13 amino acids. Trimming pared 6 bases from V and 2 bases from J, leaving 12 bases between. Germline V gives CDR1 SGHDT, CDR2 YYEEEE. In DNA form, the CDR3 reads TGTGCCAGCATGAGACAGATCCCCTACGAGCAGTACTTC. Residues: CASMRQIPYEQYF.

CDR3 nucleotide sequence: TGCGCCAGCAAGGTGGGCGGGGGGGTGGTCAATGAGCAGTTCTTC. Translating it yields CASKVGGGVVNEQFF. The V gene is TRBV5-1, the J gene TRBJ2-1, with TRBD2 identical over 9 bases. J was trimmed by 6 bases and V by 6 bases; bases with no gene match: 10. The germline gives CDR1 SGHRS, CDR2 YFSETQ. The CDR3 runs to 15 residues.